This T cell receptor (beta chain) was captured in a study of post-analysis software for immune sequencing data. Study outcomes and limitations: Patients had higher frequencies than controls of about five TRBV segments, including TRBV5-6, TRBV5-1 and TRBV20-1.

Trimming shortened V by 0 bases and J by 0 bases, and 18 bases separated the two germline ends. Per the germline V gene, CDR1 is SGHRS and CDR2 is YFSETQ. The CDR3 extends over 18 amino acids. Worth noting for this clonotype: Its antigen is unidentified.

Carried by the TCR beta cDNA libraries were unique molecular identifiers. TCRdb reprocessed the PCR reads via MiXCR and lists one record per CDR3 protein. This table holds fewer than 850,000 distinct CDR3 sequences, about 43% found once. This TCR came from a girl aged 5-17 years with multiple sclerosis. Material for sequencing was blood. The chain joins TRBV5-1 to TRBJ1-1; D may be TRBD1 (6 bases). In DNA form, the CDR3 reads TGCGCCAGCAGCTTGGCCGAGGGGGGGGGCGAATTGAACACTGAAGCTTTCTTT. Its translation is CASSLAEGGGELNTEAFF. Based on the CDR3 plus reference TRBV5-1 and TRBJ1-1, the full variable domain is KAGVTQTPRYLIKTRGQQVTLSCSPISGHRSVSWYQQTPGQGLQFLFEYFSETQRNKGNFPGRFSGRQFSNSRSEMNVSTLELGDSALYLCASSLAEGGGELNTEAFFGQGTRLTVV.